This T cell receptor (beta chain) was documented in a study of siplizumab effects on memory and regulatory T cells. The CDR3 totals 15 residues. Germline CDR1 and CDR2: SGHNT and YYREEE (reference sequence). The junction had 2 bases not matched to a gene; V was cut back by 0 bases and J by 7 bases. Some 100,000 TCR templates were measured in each sample. Assay: immunoSEQ multiplex PCR; the TCRdb copy retains only in-frame clones and omits some. This sample yields about 120,000 clones, of which roughly 92% are seen a single time; 1% to 1.5% belongs to the top ten. In regard to this clone: Its antigen remains unknown.

General study results and limits: Naive T cells, seemingly more diverse than memory cells, seemed major alloresponse contributors. Fewer alloreactive sequences mapped to unstimulated CD4+ memory cells under siplizumab. In siplizumab conditions, mappable alloreactive CD4+ clones averaged about 69% Treg-derived, against approximately 29% in controls.

Sequencing input: CD4+ T cells sorted from blood. This chain uses TRBV5-4 with TRBJ2-1; TRBD2 aligns across 12 bases. The receptor comes from a human donor in good health. The chain's CDR3 is CASSLALAGGNEQFF. The CDR3 coding sequence is TGTGCCAGCAGCTTGGCACTAGCGGGAGGAAATGAGCAGTTCTTC.